A single sample is the source of the 26 T cell receptor beta chains below, sequenced in a study of CD8+CD57+ T cells in acquired aplastic anemia. The patients chosen for sequencing had shown expansion of CD8+CD57+ cells (detected by flow cytometry). CDR3 and TCR beta VDJ profiling relied on genomic DNA as the template. Via MiXCR, TCRdb re-called the reads, giving one row per CDR3 protein. This sample has 200,000 to 250,000 distinct CDR3 sequences; roughly 50% occur once, and the top ten carry nearly 20%. Sequencing was carried out using sorted CD4+, CD8+, or CD8+CD57+ T cells (not recorded which) from PBMCs. These receptors came from a human donor with aplastic anemia.

V and J are TRBV7-3 and TRBJ1-6; possible D gene TRBD1, 5 bases. Trimming shortened V by 5 bases and J by 10 bases, and 12 bases separated the two germline ends. The germline V gene encodes CDR1 SGHTA and CDR2 FQGTGA. The CDR3 contains 13 residues. CDR3: CASSTPGISPLHF. The CDR3 region has the DNA TGTGCCAGCAGCACTCCAGGGATCTCACCCCTCCACTTT.

There are many counts of this clonotype. This chain links TRBV20-1 with TRBJ2-1; 8 positions agree with TRBD1. J gave up 7 bases and V 0 bases, and 8 bases lay outside the gene matches. Germline CDR1 DFQATT, CDR2 SNEGSKA (reference sequence). This CDR3 has 15 residues. The DNA of the CDR3 is TGCAGTGCTAGAGATCCGATCCAGGGGGCGAATGAGCAGTTCTTC. It translates to CSARDPIQGANEQFF.

The chain is built from TRBV3-1 and TRBJ2-2, with D unclear. Germline-derived CDR1 and CDR2 are LGHDT and YNNKEL (reference sequence). The CDR3 consists of 14 residues. Trimming left V 0 bases short and J 5 bases short, with 7 bases between. In nucleotides, the CDR3 is TGTGCCAGCAGCCAAGATGACGATACCGGGGAGCTGTTTTTT. Protein sequence: CASSQDDDTGELFF.

This clonotype appeared a few times. This sequence joins TRBV7-8 and TRBJ2-5, with no clear D. The germline V gene has CDR1 SGHVS and CDR2 FQNEAQ. The length of the CDR3 is 12 residues. V was pared by 5 bases and J by 4 bases, with 8 bases between. CDR3 sequence: CASSPAIETQYF. In DNA form, the CDR3 reads TGTGCCAGCAGCCCAGCGATAGAGACCCAGTACTTC.

This clonotype showed up many times. The chain employs TRBV3-1 and TRBJ1-5, with 9 positions matching TRBD1. Germline lookup yields CDR1 LGHDT and CDR2 YNNKEL (reference sequence). This CDR3 comprises 14 residues. V lost 4 bases and J lost 7; bases outside the gene matches: 5. CDR3 region: CASSLQGAGQPQHF. For the CDR3, the DNA is TGTGCCAGCAGCCTACAGGGGGCAGGACAGCCCCAGCATTTT.

The rearrangement joins TRBV15 to TRBJ2-1; 7 bases agree with TRBD2. This CDR3 is built from 16 residues. Germline loops: CDR1 LNHNV, CDR2 YYDKDF (reference sequence). Trimming removed 1 base from V and 8 bases from J; junction bases left unmatched: 11. The CDR3 region is CATSRGVSGIGYEQFF. CDR3 in DNA: TGTGCCACCAGCAGAGGTGTAAGCGGGATAGGATATGAGCAGTTCTTC.

The V gene is TRBV29-1, the J gene TRBJ2-6; TRBD1 might be the D (5 bases). Germline lookup yields CDR1 SQVTM and CDR2 ANQGSEA. The CDR3 spans 16 residues. V lost 6 bases and J lost 0, with 15 bases in between. CDR3 sequence reads: CSVWQRQPSGANVLTF. DNA of the CDR3: TGCAGCGTCTGGCAACGACAGCCCTCTGGGGCCAACGTCCTGACTTTC.

The rearrangement links TRBV15 to TRBJ2-5; TRBD2 agrees at 9 bases. From germline, CDR1 is LNHNV and CDR2 YYDKDF (reference sequence). The ends lost 8 bases at V and 2 bases at J; junction bases unmatched: 18. The CDR3 is 18 amino acids. The CDR3 protein is CATSAGGAGGPSQETQYF. The CDR3 nucleotides are TGTGCCACCTCGGCGGGCGGGGCGGGGGGGCCCTCACAAGAGACCCAGTACTTC. The full variable domain, its missing parts supplied by reference TRBV15 and TRBJ2-5, is DAMVIQNPRYQVTQFGKPVTLSCSQTLNHNVMYWYQQKSSQAPKLLFHYYDKDFNNEADTPDNFQSRRPNTSFCFLDIRSPGLGDTAMYLCATSAGGAGGPSQETQYFGPGTRLLVL.

The sample holds many counts of this clonotype. The rearrangement uses TRBV5-1 and TRBJ1-4, with a weak D call TRBD1 (5 bases). The germline V and J ends were trimmed by 2 bases and 4 bases, with 9 bases remaining between them. Germline-derived CDR1 and CDR2 are SGHRS and YFSETQ. The CDR3 contains 14 residues. The CDR3 DNA reads TGCGCCAGCAGCTTAGCAGGGAATAATGAAAAACTGTTTTTT. Encoded protein: CASSLAGNNEKLFF.

This chain links TRBV10-3 with TRBJ1-5; D is possibly TRBD1 (6 bases). The CDR3 runs 16 residues. The germline gives CDR1 ENHRY, CDR2 SYGVKD. The V and J ends lost 10 bases and 1 base respectively, with 20 bases between them. The CDR3 DNA follows: TGTGCCAGCAGCCAGTCCAGGGGAGGGAGCAATCAGCCCCAGCATTTT. As protein: CASSQSRGGSNQPQHF.

The chain employs TRBV2 and TRBJ1-4; possibly TRBD1 for D (5 bases). CDR1 is SNHLY and CDR2 is FYNNEI in the germline V gene. This CDR3 has 14 residues. Trimming removed 6 bases from V and 7 bases from J, with 15 bases in between. The CDR3, as DNA: TGTGCCAGCAGGGGGGGAGCGATATGTGAAAAACTGTTTTTT. It yields the protein CASRGGAICEKLFF.

This clonotype has only one observation. The chain combines TRBV5-1 with TRBJ2-2; 7 bases are shared with TRBD1. CDR1 is SGHRS, CDR2 YFSETQ, per germline. This CDR3 has 17 amino acids. Trimming took 0 bases from V and 5 from J; bases not matched to a gene: 10. The CDR3 DNA sequence: TGCGCCAGCAGCTTGGAGACAGGGCATATTGGTACCGGGGAGCTGTTTTTT. Translating gives CASSLETGHIGTGELFF.

The CDR3 spells CASSVVGGSPLHF. DNA of the CDR3: TGTGCCAGCAGCGTTGTCGGAGGGTCACCCCTCCACTTT. The V and J genes are TRBV9 and TRBJ1-6, with D uncertain. V was trimmed by 2 bases and J by 10 bases, leaving 10 bases between them. The CDR3 loop spans 13 amino acids. Germline CDR1 reads SGDLS; CDR2 reads YYNGEE.

The chain carries TRBV7-9 and TRBJ2-7; no clear D gene. Germline V CDR1 and CDR2: SEHNR, FQNEAQ (reference sequence). The germline V and J ends were trimmed by 4 bases and 1 base, with 5 bases remaining between them. CDR3 size: 12 residues. The CDR3 bases are TGTGCCAGCAGCTCCCGGTCCTACGAGCAGTACTTC. Its protein is CASSSRSYEQYF.

Of note for this clonotype: A much more abundant neighbour one base away suggests this may be a read error. The gene calls are TRBV7-3 and TRBJ2-7; D gene ambiguous. Germline CDR1 and CDR2: SGHTA and FQGTGA. This CDR3 has 14 residues. The chain's CDR3 is CSSSVDYSSYEQYF. CDR3 bases: TGTTCCAGCAGCGTAGATTACTCCTCCTACGAGCAGTACTTC.

The chain uses TRBV24-1 and TRBJ2-1; D is perhaps TRBD2 (5 bases). Germline CDR1 and CDR2: KGHDR and SFDVKD. This CDR3 has 17 residues. The ends were cut back, 3 bases at V and 5 bases at J, with 19 bases in the middle. The CDR3 DNA sequence: TGTGCCACCAGTGATCCTCCTCCGGGGTCTGGGAACAATGAGCAGTTCTTC. Residues: CATSDPPPGSGNNEQFF.

In its sample, this clonotype was seen a few times. V gene TRBV7-2 combines with J gene TRBJ2-7; D may be TRBD1 or TRBD2 (6 bases each). This CDR3 has 16 residues. Germline V gene sequence: CDR1 SGHTA, CDR2 FQGNSA. The ends were cut back, 1 base at V and 2 bases at J, with 15 bases in the middle. In DNA form, the CDR3 reads TGTGCCAGCAGCTTAGGGGGGGCGACACCGACCTACGAGCAGTACTTC. Translating it yields CASSLGGATPTYEQYF.

The rearrangement links TRBV7-9 to TRBJ1-2; the match to TRBD1 covers 8 bases. The CDR3 consists of 17 residues. CDR1 is SEHNR, CDR2 FQNEAQ, per germline (reference sequence). Trimming removed 5 bases from V and 8 bases from J; junction bases left unmatched: 19. The CDR3 loop reads CASSRDDRGPFSGGYTF. In DNA form, the CDR3 reads TGTGCCAGCAGCCGAGACGACAGGGGTCCCTTTTCGGGGGGCTACACCTTC.

The chain employs TRBV7-9 and TRBJ1-2; the match to TRBD1 covers 10 bases. The germline CDR1 and CDR2 sequences are SEHNR and FQNEAQ (reference sequence). J gave up 0 bases and V 5 bases, and 9 bases lay outside the gene matches. This CDR3 is built from 17 residues. The CDR3 spells CASSILRDRGSNYGYTF. As DNA, the CDR3 is TGTGCCAGCAGCATTCTCCGGGACAGGGGATCTAACTATGGCTACACCTTC. The full variable domain, completed using reference TRBV7-9 and TRBJ1-2, is DTGVSQNPRHKITKRGQNVTFRCDPISEHNRLYWYRQTLGQGPEFLTYFQNEAQLEKSRLLSDRFSAERPKGSFSTLEIQRTEQGDSAMYLCASSILRDRGSNYGYTFGSGTRLTVV.

The chain recombines TRBV2 with TRBJ2-3, with no clear D. The CDR3 extends over 11 amino acids. Between the trimmed V and J ends, which lost 4 bases and 10 bases, there was a span of 9 bases. Germline CDR1 SNHLY, CDR2 FYNNEI. The DNA for the CDR3 is TGTGCCAGCAGTGGACACACTGCGCAGTATTTT. Protein sequence: CASSGHTAQYF.

This clonotype showed up many times. DNA for the CDR3: TGCAGTGCTAGAGATCGAGGGTCAGGCTCCTATAATTCACCCCTCCACTTT. Its protein is CSARDRGSGSYNSPLHF. The chain recombines TRBV20-1 with TRBJ1-6; D uncertain. Germline V gives CDR1 DFQATT, CDR2 SNEGSKA (reference sequence). V lost 0 bases, J lost 0 bases, and 12 bases lay in between. This CDR3 has 17 amino acids.

A few counts support this clonotype. The rearrangement uses TRBV4-1 and TRBJ2-1; TRBD1 matches 8 bases. This CDR3 spans 15 amino acids. Per germline, CDR1 MGHRA and CDR2 YSYEKL. The trim removed 1 base at V and 6 bases at J, leaving 5 bases unmatched. CDR3 region: CASSQVGGQVNEQFF. The CDR3 nucleotides read TGCGCCAGCAGCCAAGTCGGGGGACAGGTCAATGAGCAGTTCTTC.

With respect to this clonotype: This may be a read error: a much more frequent sequence differs by one nucleotide. V is TRBV7-2 and J is TRBJ1-2; 9 positions agree with TRBD1. The CDR3 sequence is 17 residues long. Germline CDR1 SGHTA, CDR2 FQGNSA. The CDR3 sequence: CVSSAGTGPHRTYGYTF. Here the CDR3 DNA reads TGTGTCAGCAGCGCCGGGACAGGGCCCCATCGGACCTATGGCTACACCTTC.

This clonotype occurred many times. This chain links TRBV3-1 with TRBJ2-7, with D uncertain. V shed 4 bases and J shed 5 bases, with 6 bases lying between them. This CDR3 has 11 residues. Germline V gene lookup returns CDR1 LGHDT and CDR2 YNNKEL (reference sequence). As DNA, the CDR3 is TGTGCCAGCAGCCGGTTAAACGAGCAGTACTTC. This gives the protein CASSRLNEQYF.

The chain joins TRBV29-1 to TRBJ1-2; D ambiguous. Germline V gene lookup returns CDR1 SQVTM and CDR2 ANQGSEA. This CDR3 comprises 11 residues. Between the trimmed V and J ends, which lost 4 bases and 8 bases, there was a span of 11 bases. The DNA of the CDR3 is TGCAGCGTTGGAGGCGTCGGGGGCTACACCTTC. The encoded protein is CSVGGVGGYTF.

V and J are TRBV7-7 and TRBJ2-3, with TRBD1 as a possible D gene (5 bases). CDR3 length: 15 amino acids. Germline loops: CDR1 SSHAT, CDR2 FNYEAQ (reference sequence). Trimming took 5 bases from V and 11 from J, leaving 23 bases between them. CDR3 sequence reads: CASSRQRGPSDEQYF. Here the CDR3 DNA reads TGTGCCAGCAGCCGGCAAAGGGGCCCTTCCGATGAGCAGTATTTT.